This passage covers 28 T cell receptor beta chains from one sample sequenced in a study of blood T cells in healthy people across ages. Sample-barcoded 5' priming and a J-beta primer mix drove a second PCR of roughly 6 to 12 cycles. TCRdb fed the 5' RACE reads into MiXCR, producing one record per CDR3 protein. There are about 800,000 distinct CDR3 sequences in the sample; 25% occur only once, and around 3.6% lies in the top ten. A further study also used this sample, focusing on T cells of mothers and their children.

The sample was blood. The receptors originated from a boy younger than 18 in good health.

This clonotype was observed a handful of times. This chain joins TRBV20-1 and TRBJ2-1, with D unresolved. The CDR3 covers 10 residues. The ends were cut back, 6 bases at V and 8 bases at J, with 8 bases in the middle. Germline values: CDR1 DFQATT, CDR2 SNEGSKA (reference sequence). CDR3 sequence reads: CSAEGHEQFF. The CDR3 DNA follows: TGCAGTGCGGAAGGCCATGAGCAGTTCTTC.

This chain links TRBV4-3 with TRBJ1-1; D ambiguous. Germline V CDR1 and CDR2: LGHNA, YSLEER. This CDR3 contains 15 residues. V gave up 2 bases and J gave up 3 bases, with 13 bases separating them. CDR3 region: CASSQNSDFYTEAFF. DNA for the CDR3: TGCGCCAGCAGCCAAAACTCGGACTTCTACACTGAAGCTTTCTTT.

This clonotype showed up just a few times. V and J are TRBV12-3 or TRBV12-4 and TRBJ2-5, with D possibly called TRBD1 or TRBD2 (7 bases each). The CDR3 covers 15 residues. V was cut by 4 bases and J by 2 bases, with 14 bases left in between. In DNA form, the CDR3 reads TGTGCCAGCAGTTCTTCAGGGGGGGAACAAGAGACCCAGTACTTC. This encodes CASSSSGGEQETQYF.

There are a few counts of this clonotype. J is TRBJ2-7 and V is TRBV4-3; the D gene could be TRBD1 or TRBD2 (5 bases each). The CDR3 is made up of 14 amino acids. Germline CDR1 is LGHNA and CDR2 is YSLEER. V dropped 3 bases and J dropped 2 bases, with 11 bases sitting between them. The CDR3 sequence: CASSQGTTTYEQYF. The CDR3 DNA sequence: TGCGCCAGCAGCCAGGGGACCACAACCTACGAGCAGTACTTC.

The CDR3 nucleotides are TGTGCCAGCAATCAACGGGGGGTAAGCACTGAAGCTTTCTTT. This sequence encodes CASNQRGVSTEAFF. The genes are TRBV27 and TRBJ1-1, with a weak D call TRBD1 (5 bases). Per germline, CDR1 MNHEY and CDR2 SMNVEV (reference sequence). V was trimmed by 7 bases and J by 4 bases, leaving 16 bases between them. The CDR3 is made up of 14 amino acids.

This clonotype was counted only a few times. V is TRBV12-3 or TRBV12-4 and J is TRBJ2-6; D not certain. The V end was cut by 7 bases, the J end by 3 bases, with 19 bases between. This CDR3 has 17 residues. CDR3 loop: CASTVDHSRYGANVLTF. As DNA, the CDR3 is TGTGCCAGCACCGTGGACCACTCGAGATATGGGGCCAACGTCCTGACTTTC.

This clonotype was observed a few times. As DNA, the CDR3 is TGTGCCACCAGCAGAGACCGAGGAGGGGTGGCCGAGCAGTACTTC. This translates into CATSRDRGGVAEQYF. This chain connects TRBV15 to TRBJ2-7; TRBD2 might be the D (6 bases). Trimming pared 0 bases from V and 6 bases from J, leaving 15 bases between. This CDR3 is 15 amino acids long. Germline CDR1 reads LNHNV; CDR2 reads YYDKDF (reference sequence).

This clonotype was seen only a few times. The J gene is TRBJ1-3, the V gene TRBV4-1; unclear D gene. The CDR3 contains 15 residues. Looked up from germline, CDR1 is MGHRA and CDR2 is YSYEKL. V was pared by 1 base and J by 0 bases, with 7 bases between. The CDR3 loop is CASSQVLFSGNTIYF. The DNA for the CDR3 is TGCGCCAGCAGCCAAGTCCTATTCTCTGGAAACACCATATATTTT.

This clonotype was counted only a few times. The chain is built from TRBV6-2 or TRBV6-3 and TRBJ2-5; TRBD1 matches at 7 bases. Germline lookup yields CDR1 MNHEY and CDR2 SVGEGT. The V gene end was trimmed by 0 bases and the J gene end by 3 bases; junction bases not matched to a gene: 7. The CDR3 has 16 residues. CDR3 in DNA: TGTGCCAGCAGTTACTCAACAGGGGTCGGAAAAGAGACCCAGTACTTC. It yields the protein CASSYSTGVGKETQYF.

The table lists this clonotype with a few counts. The chain carries TRBV10-2 and TRBJ2-5, with TRBD2 matching over 8 bases. Germline values: CDR1 WSHSY, CDR2 SAAADI. This CDR3 contains 14 residues. Germline trimming cut 6 bases from V and 3 bases from J; bases unmatched to any gene: 6. CDR3 loop: CASSRSGSKETQYF. The CDR3, as DNA: TGCGCCAGCAGCCGGAGCGGGAGTAAAGAGACCCAGTACTTC.

CDR3 coding DNA: TGTGCCATATCGACAGGGGGCCGTGGGGACGAGCAGTACTTC. Translated, it gives CAISTGGRGDEQYF. J is TRBJ2-5 and V is TRBV12-3 or TRBV12-4; the match to TRBD1 covers 10 bases. The DNA end lines up better with TRBJ2-7; the J call may be wrong. CDR3 length equals 14 residues.

In this sample, this clonotype turned up a few times. The J gene is TRBJ1-1, the V gene TRBV5-1, with 7 bases lining up with TRBD1. V lost 0 bases, J lost 4 bases, and 6 bases stayed unmatched. There are 15 residues in the CDR3. In germline, CDR1 is SGHRS, CDR2 YFSETQ. The CDR3 DNA is TGCGCCAGCAGCTTGGTCGACAGGGCGGGCACTGAAGCTTTCTTT. This gives the protein CASSLVDRAGTEAFF.

The chain has TRBV6-5 and TRBJ2-5; 8 bases map to TRBD2. CDR3 length: 17 amino acids. V was clipped by 2 bases and J by 3 bases; unmatched bases: 11. The V gene's germline CDR1 is MNHEY and CDR2 SVGAGI. CDR3 nucleotides: TGTGCCAGCAGTTACGGTATACCGGGGGGGGCCGAAGAGACCCAGTACTTC. Encoded protein: CASSYGIPGGAEETQYF.

The CDR3: CASSGPNFGNTIYF. As DNA, the CDR3 is TGTGCCAGCAGTGGCCCAAATTTTGGAAACACCATATATTTT. V and J are TRBV25-1 and TRBJ1-3; D unclear. The CDR3 runs to 14 residues. In germline, CDR1 is MGHDK, CDR2 SYGVNS. V was clipped by 4 bases and J by 3 bases, with 10 bases between them.

This sequence joins TRBV20-1 and TRBJ1-1, with D uncertain. This CDR3 is 11 amino acids long. The germline V gene encodes CDR1 DFQATT and CDR2 SNEGSKA (reference sequence). The germline V and J ends were trimmed by 4 bases and 1 base, with 4 bases remaining between them. As DNA, the CDR3 is TGCAGTGCTATCGGGAACACTGAAGCTTTCTTT. It is translated as CSAIGNTEAFF.

This clonotype has a handful of counts. The V gene is TRBV12-3 or TRBV12-4, the J gene TRBJ2-3; D is perhaps TRBD1 or TRBD2 (5 bases each). Trimming stripped 1 base from V and 4 bases from J, with 12 bases between. The CDR3 totals 15 residues. The CDR3 coding sequence is TGTGCCAGCAGTTTAGGTCTAGGGGACCCAGATACGCAGTATTTT. Residues: CASSLGLGDPDTQYF.

This clonotype was seen more than once but under ten times. The V and J genes are TRBV27 and TRBJ2-1; TRBD1 aligns across 7 bases. The J segment lost 1 base and the V segment lost 7 bases, leaving 7 bases of the junction unmatched. The CDR3 loop spans 15 amino acids. The germline gives CDR1 MNHEY, CDR2 SMNVEV (reference sequence). The CDR3 loop is CASTSGDSSYNEQFF. The CDR3, as DNA: TGTGCCAGCACCTCTGGGGACAGTTCCTACAATGAGCAGTTCTTC.

This clonotype has only a few counts. The chain recombines TRBV19 with TRBJ2-1; weak D call: TRBD1 (6 bases). Germline V gives CDR1 LNHDA, CDR2 SQIVND (reference sequence). This CDR3 region has 15 residues. Trimming removed 6 bases at V and 1 base at J, with 13 bases between. This CDR3 is CASSRTVGSYNEQFF. The CDR3 DNA is TGTGCCAGTAGCCGGACAGTGGGTTCCTACAATGAGCAGTTCTTC.

This clonotype was counted ten times or more. The chain couples TRBV27 to TRBJ2-7; D is ambiguous. The CDR3 is 15 residues long. CDR1 and CDR2 from the germline V gene are MNHEY and SMNVEV (reference sequence). V dropped 3 bases and J dropped 4 bases, with 16 bases sitting between them. Written as DNA, the CDR3 is TGTGCCAGCAGTTTTGTAGGGTCTTTAGGTTACGAGCAGTACTTC. Encoded protein: CASSFVGSLGYEQYF.

This clonotype was seen more than once but under ten times. The rearrangement joins TRBV4-3 to TRBJ1-2, with 7 bases that match TRBD1. The ends lost 0 bases at V and 4 bases at J; junction bases unmatched: 8. CDR1 is LGHNA and CDR2 is YSLEER in the germline V gene. The CDR3 consists of 16 residues. DNA for the CDR3: TGCGCCAGCAGCCAAGAAAGGGGGCGCGACATCTATGGCTACACCTTC. Its protein is CASSQERGRDIYGYTF.

Only a few counts were recorded for this clonotype. This chain links TRBV7-2 with TRBJ2-5; 7 bases match TRBD1. The end of the DNA aligns better with TRBJ2-1, so the J call may be wrong. The CDR3 spans 14 residues. CDR1 is SGHTA and CDR2 is FQGNSA in the germline V gene. The CDR3 here is CASSSNNRGNEQFF. The CDR3, as DNA: TGTGCCAGCAGCTCGAATAACAGGGGCAATGAGCAGTTCTTC.

The rearrangement uses TRBV29-1 and TRBJ1-2; D unresolved. Deletions cut 4 bases from V and 3 bases from J, with 12 bases between. Germline loops: CDR1 SQVTM, CDR2 ANQGSEA. This CDR3 has 13 residues. CDR3 DNA sequence: TGCAGCGTTGTGGGAGGGATTCACTATGGCTACACCTTC. It specifies CSVVGGIHYGYTF.

This clonotype has only a few counts. The chain has TRBV3-1 and TRBJ2-5; TRBD2 matches at 7 bases. The CDR3 contains 16 residues. The trim removed 0 bases at V and 0 bases at J, leaving 4 bases unmatched. From germline, CDR1 is LGHDT and CDR2 YNNKEL (reference sequence). CDR3 in amino acids: CASSQEGLADQETQYF. Written as DNA, the CDR3 is TGTGCCAGCAGCCAAGAGGGCCTAGCGGACCAAGAGACCCAGTACTTC.

In this sample, this clonotype turned up a few times. This sequence joins TRBV7-2 and TRBJ2-7; TRBD2 matches 8 bases. This CDR3 has 16 amino acids. CDR1 SGHTA and CDR2 FQGNSA come from the germline V gene. V lost 5 bases to trimming and J lost 6 bases; unmatched junction nucleotides: 15. CDR3 sequence reads: CASSPQPKGGGFEQYF. The DNA of the CDR3 is TGTGCCAGCAGCCCGCAGCCTAAGGGCGGGGGGTTCGAGCAGTACTTC. The whole variable domain, filled in from reference TRBV7-2 and TRBJ2-7, reads GAGVSQSPSNKVTEKGKDVELRCDPISGHTALYWYRQSLGQGLEFLIYFQGNSAPDKSGLPSDRFSAERTGGSVSTLTIQRTQQEDSAVYLCASSPQPKGGGFEQYFGPGTRLTVT.

This clonotype was observed a handful of times. The CDR3 sequence is CASSFRGDDTEAFF. For the CDR3, the DNA is TGTGCCAGCAGTTTCCGGGGGGACGACACTGAAGCTTTCTTT. The chain uses TRBV6-6 and TRBJ1-1; D may be TRBD1 (5 bases). Trimming took 4 bases from V and 3 from J, leaving 12 bases between them. Germline V gene data show CDR1 as MNHNY and CDR2 as SVGAGI (reference sequence). This CDR3 is built from 14 residues.

This clonotype was seen only once. The chain employs TRBV19 and TRBJ2-2; D gene ambiguous. This CDR3 comprises 15 residues. Trimming took off 6 bases at V and 4 bases at J, with 15 bases between the two ends. Germline CDR1 is LNHDA and CDR2 is SQIVND (reference sequence). CDR3 nucleotide sequence: TGTGCCAGTAGCTCACCGAGAAAGGGCACCGGGGAGCTGTTTTTT. Its translation is CASSSPRKGTGELFF.

The CDR3 region is CASSSIGTGSSTDTQYF. The CDR3 DNA is TGTGCCAGCAGCTCCATTGGGACAGGGTCTAGCACAGATACGCAGTATTTT. This chain uses TRBV13 with TRBJ2-3; 9 nucleotides line up with TRBD1. The trim removed 4 bases at V and 0 bases at J, leaving 8 bases unmatched. Germline values: CDR1 PRHDT, CDR2 FYEKMQ (reference sequence). This CDR3 is built from 17 residues.

The chain uses TRBV18 and TRBJ1-1; D not resolved. The CDR3 consists of 14 residues. Germline-derived CDR1 and CDR2 are KGHSH and LQKENI. Deletions cut 0 bases from V and 4 bases from J, with 9 bases between. Written as DNA, the CDR3 is TGTGCCAGCTCACCACCGGGTGTTCCCACTGAAGCTTTCTTT. Its protein product is CASSPPGVPTEAFF.